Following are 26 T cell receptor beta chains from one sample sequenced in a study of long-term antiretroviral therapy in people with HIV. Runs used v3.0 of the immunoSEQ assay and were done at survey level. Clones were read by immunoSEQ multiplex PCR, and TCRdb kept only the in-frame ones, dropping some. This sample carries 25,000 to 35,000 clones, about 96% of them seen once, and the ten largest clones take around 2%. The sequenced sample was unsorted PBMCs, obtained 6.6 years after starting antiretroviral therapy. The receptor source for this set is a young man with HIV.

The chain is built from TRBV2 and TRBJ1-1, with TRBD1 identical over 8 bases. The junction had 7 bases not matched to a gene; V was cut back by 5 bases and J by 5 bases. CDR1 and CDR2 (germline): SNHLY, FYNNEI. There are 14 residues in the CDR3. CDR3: CASSPGQGETEAFF. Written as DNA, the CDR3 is TGTGCCAGCAGTCCCGGACAGGGTGAAACTGAAGCTTTCTTT.

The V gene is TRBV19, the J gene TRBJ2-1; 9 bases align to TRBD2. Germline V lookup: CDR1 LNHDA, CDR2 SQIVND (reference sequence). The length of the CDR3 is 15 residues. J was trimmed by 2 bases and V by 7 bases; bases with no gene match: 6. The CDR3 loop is CASTSSGAAYNEQFF. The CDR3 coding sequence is TGTGCCAGTACCTCTAGCGGGGCCGCCTACAATGAGCAGTTCTTC.

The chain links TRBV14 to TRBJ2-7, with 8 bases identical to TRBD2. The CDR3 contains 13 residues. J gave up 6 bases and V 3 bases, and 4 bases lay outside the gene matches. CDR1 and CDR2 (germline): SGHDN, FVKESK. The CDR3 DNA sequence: TGTGCCAGCAGCCAGACTAGCGTCGGCGAGCAGTACTTC. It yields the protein CASSQTSVGEQYF.

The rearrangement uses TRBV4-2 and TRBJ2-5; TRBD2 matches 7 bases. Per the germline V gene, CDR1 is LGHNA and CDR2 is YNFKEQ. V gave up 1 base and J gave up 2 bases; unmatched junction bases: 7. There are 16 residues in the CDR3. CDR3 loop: CASSQGASGGQETQYF. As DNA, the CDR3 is TGTGCCAGCAGCCAAGGGGCTAGCGGAGGACAAGAGACCCAGTACTTC.

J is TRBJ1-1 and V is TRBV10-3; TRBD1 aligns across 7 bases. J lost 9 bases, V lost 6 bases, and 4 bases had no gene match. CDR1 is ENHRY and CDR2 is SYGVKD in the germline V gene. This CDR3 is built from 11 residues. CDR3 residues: CAIRGDSQAFF. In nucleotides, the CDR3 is TGTGCCATCAGAGGGGACAGCCAAGCTTTCTTT.

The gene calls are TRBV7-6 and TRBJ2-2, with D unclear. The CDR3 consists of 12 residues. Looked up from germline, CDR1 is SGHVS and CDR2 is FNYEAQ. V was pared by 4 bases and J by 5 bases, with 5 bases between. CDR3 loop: CASSSATGELFF. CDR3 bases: TGTGCCAGCAGCTCGGCAACCGGGGAGCTGTTTTTT.

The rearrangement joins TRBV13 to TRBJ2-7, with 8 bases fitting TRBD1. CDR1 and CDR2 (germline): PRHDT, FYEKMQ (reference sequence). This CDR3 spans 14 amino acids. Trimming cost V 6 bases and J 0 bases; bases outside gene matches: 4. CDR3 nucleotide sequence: TGTGCCAGCAGGCGAACAGGGGGCTCCTACGAGCAGTACTTC. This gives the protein CASRRTGGSYEQYF.

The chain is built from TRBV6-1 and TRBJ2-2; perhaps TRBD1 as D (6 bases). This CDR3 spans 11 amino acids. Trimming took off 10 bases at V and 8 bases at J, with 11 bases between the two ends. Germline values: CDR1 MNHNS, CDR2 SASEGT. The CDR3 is CAIQGMGELFF. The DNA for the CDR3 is TGTGCCATCCAGGGGATGGGGGAGCTGTTTTTT.

The CDR3 region has the DNA TGTGCCAGTAGGACGACAGGGTCAAACACCATATATTTT. This encodes CASRTTGSNTIYF. The chain carries TRBV19 and TRBJ1-3; 7 nucleotides agree with TRBD1. The germline CDR1 and CDR2 sequences are LNHDA and SQIVND (reference sequence). The CDR3 consists of 13 residues. V was pared by 6 bases and J by 6 bases, with 5 bases of the junction left unmatched. The full variable domain, its missing parts supplied by reference TRBV19 and TRBJ1-3, is DGGITQSPKYLFRKEGQNVTLSCEQNLNHDAMYWYRQDPGQGLRLIYYSQIVNDFQKGDIAEGYSVSREKKESFPLTVTSAQKNPTAFYLCASRTTGSNTIYFGEGSWLTVV.

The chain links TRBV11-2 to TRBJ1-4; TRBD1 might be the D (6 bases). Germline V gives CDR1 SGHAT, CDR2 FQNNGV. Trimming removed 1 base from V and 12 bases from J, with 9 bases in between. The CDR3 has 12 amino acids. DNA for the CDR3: TGTGCCAGCAGCTTAGGGACAGACGAACTGTTTTTT. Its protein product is CASSLGTDELFF. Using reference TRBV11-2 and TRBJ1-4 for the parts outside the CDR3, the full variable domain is EAGVAQSPRYKIIEKRQSVAFWCNPISGHATLYWYQQILGQGPKLLIQFQNNGVVDDSQLPKDRFSAERLKGVDSTLKIQPAKLEDSAVYLCASSLGTDELFFGSGTQLSVL.

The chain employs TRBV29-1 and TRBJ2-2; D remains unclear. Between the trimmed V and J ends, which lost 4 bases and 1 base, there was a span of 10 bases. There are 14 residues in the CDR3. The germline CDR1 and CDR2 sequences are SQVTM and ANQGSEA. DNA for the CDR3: TGCAGCGTTGTGGTGCCCGTGAACACCGGGGAGCTGTTTTTT. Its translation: CSVVVPVNTGELFF.

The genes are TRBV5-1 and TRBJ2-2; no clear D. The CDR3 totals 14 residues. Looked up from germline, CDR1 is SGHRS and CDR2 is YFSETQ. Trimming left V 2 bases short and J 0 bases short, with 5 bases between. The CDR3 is CASSLRTNTGELFF. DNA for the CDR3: TGCGCCAGCAGCTTACGGACGAACACCGGGGAGCTGTTTTTT. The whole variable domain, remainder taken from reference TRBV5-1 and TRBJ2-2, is KAGVTQTPRYLIKTRGQQVTLSCSPISGHRSVSWYQQTPGQGLQFLFEYFSETQRNKGNFPGRFSGRQFSNSRSEMNVSTLELGDSALYLCASSLRTNTGELFFGEGSRLTVL.

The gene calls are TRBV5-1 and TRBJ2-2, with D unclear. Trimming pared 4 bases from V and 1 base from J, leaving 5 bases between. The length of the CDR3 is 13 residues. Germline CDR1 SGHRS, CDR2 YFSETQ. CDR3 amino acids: CASSLGNTGELFF. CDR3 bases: TGCGCCAGCAGCCTGGGGAACACCGGGGAGCTGTTTTTT.

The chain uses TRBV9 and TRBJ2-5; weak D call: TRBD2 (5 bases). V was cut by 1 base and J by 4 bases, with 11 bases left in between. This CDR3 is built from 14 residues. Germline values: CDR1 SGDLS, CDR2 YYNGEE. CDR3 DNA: TGTGCCAGCAGCGTAAATGGGGAGCGAGAGACCCAGTACTTC. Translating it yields CASSVNGERETQYF.

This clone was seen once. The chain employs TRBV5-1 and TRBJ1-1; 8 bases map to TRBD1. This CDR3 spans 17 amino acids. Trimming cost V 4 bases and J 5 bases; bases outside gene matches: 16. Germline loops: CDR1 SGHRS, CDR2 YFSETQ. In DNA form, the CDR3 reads TGCGCCAGCAGCACGGAAAAAATGGTGGACAGGGAGACTGAAGCTTTCTTT. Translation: CASSTEKMVDRETEAFF.

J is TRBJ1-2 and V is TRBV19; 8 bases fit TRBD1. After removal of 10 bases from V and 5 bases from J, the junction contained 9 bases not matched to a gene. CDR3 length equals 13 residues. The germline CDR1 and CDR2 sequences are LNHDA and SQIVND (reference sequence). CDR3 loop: CATPGDRGYGYTF. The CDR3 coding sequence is TGTGCCACCCCAGGAGACAGGGGATATGGCTACACCTTC.

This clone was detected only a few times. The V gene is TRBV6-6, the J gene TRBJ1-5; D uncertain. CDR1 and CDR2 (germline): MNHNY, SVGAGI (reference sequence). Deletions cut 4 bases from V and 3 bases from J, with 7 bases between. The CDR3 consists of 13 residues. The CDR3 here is CASSSHTNQPQHF. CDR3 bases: TGTGCCAGCAGTTCCCACACCAATCAGCCCCAGCATTTT.

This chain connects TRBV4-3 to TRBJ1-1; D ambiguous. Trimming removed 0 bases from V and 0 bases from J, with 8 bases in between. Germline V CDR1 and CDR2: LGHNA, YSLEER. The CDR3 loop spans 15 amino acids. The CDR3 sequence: CASSQEVSLNTEAFF. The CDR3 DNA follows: TGCGCCAGCAGCCAAGAGGTATCCCTGAACACTGAAGCTTTCTTT.

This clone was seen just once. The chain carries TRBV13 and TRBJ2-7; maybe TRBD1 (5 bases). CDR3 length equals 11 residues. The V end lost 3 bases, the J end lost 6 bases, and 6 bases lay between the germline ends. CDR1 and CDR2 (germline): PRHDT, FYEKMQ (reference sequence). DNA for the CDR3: TGTGCCAGCAGCTTTAGGGGCGAGCAGTACTTC. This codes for CASSFRGEQYF.

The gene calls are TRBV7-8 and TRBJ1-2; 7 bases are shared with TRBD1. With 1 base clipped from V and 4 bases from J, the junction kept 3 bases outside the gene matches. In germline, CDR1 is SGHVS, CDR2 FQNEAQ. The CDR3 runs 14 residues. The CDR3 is CASSLGGQPYGYTF. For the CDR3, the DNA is TGTGCCAGCAGCTTAGGGGGACAGCCCTATGGCTACACCTTC.

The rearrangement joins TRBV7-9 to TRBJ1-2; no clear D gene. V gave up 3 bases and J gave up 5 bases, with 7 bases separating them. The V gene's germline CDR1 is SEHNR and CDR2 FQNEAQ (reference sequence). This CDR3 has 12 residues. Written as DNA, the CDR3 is TGTGCCAGCAGCTTGGACGGTTATGGCTACACCTTC. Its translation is CASSLDGYGYTF.

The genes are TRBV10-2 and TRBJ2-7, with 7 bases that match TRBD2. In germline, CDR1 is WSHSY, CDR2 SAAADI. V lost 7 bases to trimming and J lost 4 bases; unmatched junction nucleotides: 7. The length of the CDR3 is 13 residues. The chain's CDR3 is CASTVSGLYEQYF. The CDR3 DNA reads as TGCGCCAGCACGGTTAGCGGGCTGTACGAGCAGTACTTC.

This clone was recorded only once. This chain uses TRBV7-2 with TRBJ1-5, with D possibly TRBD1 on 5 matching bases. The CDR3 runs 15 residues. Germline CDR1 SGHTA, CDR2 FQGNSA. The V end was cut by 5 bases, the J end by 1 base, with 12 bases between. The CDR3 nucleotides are TGTGCCAGCAGCCTTCATGGGGGAAGCAATCAGCCCCAGCATTTT. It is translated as CASSLHGGSNQPQHF.

DNA of the CDR3: TGTGCCAGTAGTTTTAACCGCAGGGTGGGGGCTGAAGCTTTCTTT. Its protein product is CASSFNRRVGAEAFF. V is TRBV19 and J is TRBJ1-1; weak D call: TRBD1 (5 bases). CDR3 length: 15 residues. Germline CDR1 reads LNHDA; CDR2 reads SQIVND (reference sequence). Deletions cut 5 bases from V and 6 bases from J, with 19 bases between.

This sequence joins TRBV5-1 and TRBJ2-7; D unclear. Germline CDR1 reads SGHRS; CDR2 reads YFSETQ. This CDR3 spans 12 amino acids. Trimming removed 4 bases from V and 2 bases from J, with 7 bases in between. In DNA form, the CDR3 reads TGCGCCAGCAGCCTGGACGCCTACGAGCAGTACTTC. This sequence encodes CASSLDAYEQYF.

CDR3 region: CASSLIKGITDTQYF. The CDR3 region has the DNA TGTGCCAGCAGCTTAATAAAAGGTATCACAGATACGCAGTATTTT. V is TRBV7-8 and J is TRBJ2-3; D is ambiguous. Germline V gene sequence: CDR1 SGHVS, CDR2 FQNEAQ. This CDR3 has 15 amino acids. Deletions cut 2 bases from V and 2 bases from J, with 11 bases between.